At least ten counts were recorded for the clone carrying this T cell receptor (beta chain). Germline CDR1 and CDR2: ENHRY and SYGVKD. V lost 4 bases to trimming and J lost 8 bases, with 12 bases between them. CDR3 length: 13 amino acids. TCRdb processed the RT-PCR reads anew with MiXCR; each CDR3 protein has one entry. The sample has about 700,000 distinct CDR3 sequences, 12% to 15% seen once; the top ten hold roughly 3.9%. This sequence joins TRBV10-3 and TRBJ2-4, with a weak D call TRBD2 (5 bases). The sequence was obtained from a female donor in good health, serving as a healthy control. Specimen: memory CD4+ T cells from blood. The chain's CDR3 is CAISAAGLDIQYF. In nucleotides, the CDR3 is TGTGCCATCAGTGCCGCGGGTCTTGACATTCAGTACTTC.